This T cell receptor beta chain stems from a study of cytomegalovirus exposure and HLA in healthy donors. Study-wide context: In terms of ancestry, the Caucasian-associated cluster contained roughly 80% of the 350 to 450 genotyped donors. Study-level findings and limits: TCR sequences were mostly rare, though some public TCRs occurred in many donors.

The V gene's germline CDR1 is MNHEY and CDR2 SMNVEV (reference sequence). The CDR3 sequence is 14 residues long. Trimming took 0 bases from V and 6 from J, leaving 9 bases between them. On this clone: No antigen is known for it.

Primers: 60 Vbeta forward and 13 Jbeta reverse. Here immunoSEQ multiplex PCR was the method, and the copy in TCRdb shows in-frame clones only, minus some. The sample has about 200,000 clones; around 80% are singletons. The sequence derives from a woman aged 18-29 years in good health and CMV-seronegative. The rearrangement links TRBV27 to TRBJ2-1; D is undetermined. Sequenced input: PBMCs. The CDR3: CASSLSIVGNEQFF. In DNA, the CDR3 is TGTGCCAGCAGTTTATCTATAGTTGGCAATGAGCAGTTCTTC.